This is a list of T cell receptor beta chains from one sample in a study of Ad26.COV2.S vaccination and SARS-CoV-2 variants. This table comes from immunoSEQ multiplex PCR, and its TCRdb copy is limited to in-frame clones, with some not included. This sample yields some 460,000 clones, of which 80% to 90% are seen a single time; about 1.5% belongs to the top ten. The starting material was peripheral blood, obtained in a trial of Ad26.COV2.S vaccine versus placebo. The source of these receptors is a person aged 18 to 59 who received the Ad26.COV2.S COVID-19 vaccine or a placebo. Each CDR3 is given with its conserved first and last residue. D genes are given only for firm matches. The size of a clone is reported for some rows only, either as once, few or many, or as a class for expanded clones.

j_gene | d_gene | abundance | v_gene | CDR3aa | CDR3nt
TRBJ2-1 | NA | NA | TRBV7-9 | CASSLALTEQFF | TGTGCCAGCAGCTTAGCGCTGACTGAGCAGTTCTTC
TRBJ2-1 | TRBD2 | NA | TRBV4-1 | CASSQDVRREGRNEQFF | TGCGCCAGCAGCCAAGATGTGCGGCGGGAGGGTCGGAATGAGCAGTTCTTC
TRBJ2-5 | NA | NA | TRBV4-1 | CASSQDIRASESQETQYF | TGCGCCAGCAGCCAAGATATAAGGGCTAGCGAATCACAAGAGACCCAGTACTTC
TRBJ1-5 | NA | NA | TRBV15 | CATSRDLDQPQHF | TGTGCCACCAGCAGAGATTTGGATCAGCCCCAGCATTTT
TRBJ2-1 | NA | NA | TRBV28 | CATHGTEQFF | TGTGCCACCCACGGGACAGAGCAGTTCTTC
TRBJ1-1 | NA | NA | TRBV7-9 | CASSLEGAAEAFF | TGTGCCAGCAGCTTAGAAGGGGCTGCTGAAGCTTTCTTT
TRBJ1-2 | NA | few | TRBV7-9 | CASSTIEGYGYTF | TGTGCCAGCAGCACCATAGAGGGCTATGGCTACACCTTC
TRBJ2-5 | NA | NA | TRBV7-9 | CASSLAVSQETQYF | TGTGCCAGCAGCTTAGCGGTCTCACAAGAGACCCAGTACTTC
TRBJ1-4 | NA | NA | TRBV7-9 | CASSQQGNANEKLFF | TGTGCCAGCAGCCAACAAGGGAATGCTAATGAAAAACTGTTTTTT
TRBJ2-1 | TRBD1 | NA | TRBV10-2 | CASSELGTAAEEQFF | TGCGCCAGCAGTGAGCTCGGGACAGCCGCCGAGGAGCAGTTCTTC
TRBJ2-7 | TRBD1 | once | TRBV18 | CASSPLGQGIREQYF | TGTGCCAGCTCACCACTGGGACAGGGGATTCGCGAGCAGTACTTC
TRBJ1-1 | NA | NA | TRBV15 | CATSRSANTEAFF | TGTGCCACCAGCAGGTCGGCGAACACTGAAGCTTTCTTT
TRBJ2-3 | NA | NA | TRBV5-1 | CASSFTTDTQYF | TGCGCCAGCAGCTTTACTACAGATACGCAGTATTTT
TRBJ1-6 | NA | NA | TRBV28 | CASSLGGINSPLHF | TGTGCCAGCAGTTTAGGGGGTATTAATTCACCCCTCCACTTT
TRBJ1-4 | NA | NA | TRBV30 | CAWSLTMEEKLFF | TGTGCCTGGAGTCTGACCATGGAGGAAAAACTGTTTTTT
TRBJ2-2 | NA | NA | TRBV28 | CASSSQFPGTSNTGELFF | TGTGCCAGCAGTAGCCAATTCCCCGGGACATCGAACACCGGGGAGCTGTTTTTT
TRBJ2-3 | TRBD2 | NA | TRBV30 | CASSGSNTDTQYF | TGTGCCTCCAGCGGGAGTAACACAGATACGCAGTATTTT
TRBJ2-1 | NA | NA | TRBV6-5 | CASSPNRDNEQFF | TGTGCCAGCAGTCCCAACAGAGACAATGAGCAGTTCTTC
TRBJ1-2 | NA | NA | TRBV7-9 | CASSPTQTGYGYTF | TGTGCCAGCAGCCCCACCCAGACAGGATATGGCTACACCTTC
TRBJ2-2 | TRBD1 | NA | TRBV5-6 | CASSQRQGAYTGELFF | TGTGCCAGCAGCCAACGACAGGGGGCTTACACCGGGGAGCTGTTTTTT
TRBJ2-3 | TRBD2 | NA | TRBV28 | CASSSPGLPTDTQYF | TGTGCCAGCAGTTCTCCGGGACTACCTACAGATACGCAGTATTTT
TRBJ2-1 | NA | NA | TRBV2 | CASRSYNEQFF | TGTGCCAGCAGGAGTTACAATGAGCAGTTCTTC
TRBJ1-4 | NA | NA | TRBV27 | CASSLMDYNEKLFF | TGTGCCAGCAGTTTAATGGACTATAATGAAAAACTGTTTTTT
TRBJ2-7 | TRBD2 | NA | TRBV5-1 | CASSLNPGLAGSQSPKQDEQYF | TGCGCCAGCAGCTTAAATCCGGGACTAGCGGGATCCCAATCTCCTAAACAGGACGAGCAGTACTTC
TRBJ1-1 | NA | NA | TRBV27 | CASSLLGPDTEAFF | TGTGCCAGCAGTTTACTTGGGCCGGACACTGAAGCTTTCTTT
TRBJ1-3 | NA | NA | TRBV5-4 | CASSLEGSGNTIYF | TGTGCCAGCAGTTTAGAGGGTTCTGGAAACACCATATATTTT
TRBJ1-3 | TRBD1 | NA | TRBV18 | CASSPMEQGLSSGNTIYF | TGTGCCAGCTCACCTATGGAACAGGGGTTAAGCTCTGGAAACACCATATATTTT